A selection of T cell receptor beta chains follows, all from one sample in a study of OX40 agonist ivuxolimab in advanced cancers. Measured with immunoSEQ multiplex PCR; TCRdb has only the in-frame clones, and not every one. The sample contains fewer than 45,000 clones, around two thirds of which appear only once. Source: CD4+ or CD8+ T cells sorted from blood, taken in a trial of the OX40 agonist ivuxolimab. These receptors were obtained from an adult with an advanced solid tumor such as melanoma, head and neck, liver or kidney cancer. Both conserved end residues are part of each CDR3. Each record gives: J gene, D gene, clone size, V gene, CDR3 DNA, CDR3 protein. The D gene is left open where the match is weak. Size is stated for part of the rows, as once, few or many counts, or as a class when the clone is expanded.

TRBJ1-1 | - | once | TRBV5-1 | TGCGCCCCTTTGGACAGCGGCTCCGGTGAAGCTTTCTTT | CAPLDSGSGEAFF
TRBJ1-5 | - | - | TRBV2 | TGTGCCAGCAGTGGGACGGCGGGGAATCAGCCCCAGCATTTT | CASSGTAGNQPQHF
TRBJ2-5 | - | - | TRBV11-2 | TGTGCCAGCAGCTCCTGGGGGGCCGAGCGGGAGACCCAGTACTTC | CASSSWGAERETQYF
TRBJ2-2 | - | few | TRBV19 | TGTGCCAGTAGTCTCGGGGCAAGCACCGGGGAGCTGTTTTTT | CASSLGASTGELFF
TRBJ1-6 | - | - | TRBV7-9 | TGTGCCAGCAGCTTAGTATCCCGGAATTCACCCCTCCACTTT | CASSLVSRNSPLHF
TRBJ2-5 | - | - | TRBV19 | TGTGCCAGTAGGCGGGACGGTCAAGAGACCCAGTACTTC | CASRRDGQETQYF
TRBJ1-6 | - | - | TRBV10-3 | TGTGCCATCAGCCATGGAACAGGGCAGAGTTCACCCCTCCACTTT | CAISHGTGQSSPLHF
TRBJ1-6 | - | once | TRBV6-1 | TGTGCCAGCAGTGAAGGCACTAATTCACCCCTCCACTTT | CASSEGTNSPLHF
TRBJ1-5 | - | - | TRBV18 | TGTGCCAGCTCACCAGATAGGGATCAGCCCCAGCATTTT | CASSPDRDQPQHF
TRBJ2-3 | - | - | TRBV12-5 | TGTGCTAGTGGCAAGGGATTCACAGATACGCAGTATTTT | CASGKGFTDTQYF
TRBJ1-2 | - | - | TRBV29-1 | TGCAGCGTTGAATCGGACCGATTTGTAAGGGGCTATGGCTACACCTTC | CSVESDRFVRGYGYTF
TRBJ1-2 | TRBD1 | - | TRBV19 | TGTGCCAGTTCGGCCGGGACAGGCTATGGCTACACCTTC | CASSAGTGYGYTF
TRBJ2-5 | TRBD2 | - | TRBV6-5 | TGTGCCAGCAGTTACTACGTAGCGGGGGTGGGGGAGACCCAGTACTTC | CASSYYVAGVGETQYF
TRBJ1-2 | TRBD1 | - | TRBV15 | TGTGCCACCAGCAGAGATAAGGGGACAGGGTTCCTCGGCTACACCTTC | CATSRDKGTGFLGYTF
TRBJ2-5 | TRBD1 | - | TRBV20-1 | TGCAGTGCCAGGGGGCAAGAGACCCAGTACTTC | CSARGQETQYF
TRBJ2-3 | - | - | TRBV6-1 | TGTGCCAGCAAGGTGACAGCTAGCACAGATACGCAGTATTTT | CASKVTASTDTQYF
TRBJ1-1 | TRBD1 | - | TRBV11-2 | TGTGCCAGCAGCCGGACAGGGACTGAAGCTTTCTTT | CASSRTGTEAFF
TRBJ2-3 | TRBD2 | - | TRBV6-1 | TGTGCCAGCAGTGAAGTAGATAGCGGGGGGAAAGATACGCAGTATTTT | CASSEVDSGGKDTQYF
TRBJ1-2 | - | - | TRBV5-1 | TGCGCCAGCAGATACAAAGAGTTATATGGCTACACCTTC | CASRYKELYGYTF
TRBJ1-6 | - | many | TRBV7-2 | TGTGCCAGCAGCTCCGGCGGGGCAGGGGCCTTAAGCCTCCACTTT | CASSSGGAGALSLHF
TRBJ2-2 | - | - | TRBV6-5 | TGTGCCAGCAGTTACCCGGCGGGGCTGTTTTTT | CASSYPAGLFF
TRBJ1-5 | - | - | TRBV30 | TGTGCCTGGAGTGACAGTTCCAATCAGCCCCAGCATTTT | CAWSDSSNQPQHF
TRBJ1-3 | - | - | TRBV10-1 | TGCGCCAGCAGGGAATACAGGGTCTCTGGAAACACCATATATTTT | CASREYRVSGNTIYF
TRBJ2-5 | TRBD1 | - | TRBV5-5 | TGTGCCAGCCAGGGGACAGGGGGCGAGACCCAGTACTTC | CASQGTGGETQYF
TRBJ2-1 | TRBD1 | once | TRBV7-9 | TGTGCCAGCAGCCCAACCGGGACAGGGGGTAAGAATGAGCAGTTCTTC | CASSPTGTGGKNEQFF
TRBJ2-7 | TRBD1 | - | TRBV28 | TGTGCCAGCAGTTCTCCCGGGACAGGATTACTCGAGCAGTACTTC | CASSSPGTGLLEQYF
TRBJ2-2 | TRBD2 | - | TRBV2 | TGTGCCAGCACCCCTGCGACTAGCGGGGGGGCCGGGGAGCTGTTTTTT | CASTPATSGGAGELFF
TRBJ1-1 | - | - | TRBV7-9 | TGTGCCAGCAGCTTAGATGGACTAGGGGGTATTGAAGCTTTCTTT | CASSLDGLGGIEAFF
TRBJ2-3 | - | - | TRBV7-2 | TGTGCCAGCAGCTTAGGCCGGACTAGCACAGATACGCAGTATTTT | CASSLGRTSTDTQYF
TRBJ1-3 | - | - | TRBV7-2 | TGTGCCAGCAGCGTTAACTCTGGAAACACCATATATTTT | CASSVNSGNTIYF
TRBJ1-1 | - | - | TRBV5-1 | TGCGCCAGCAGCTGGTTAGGACAGACCATTTTGAACACTGAAGCTTTCTTT | CASSWLGQTILNTEAFF
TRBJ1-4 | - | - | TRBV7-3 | TGTGCCAGCACCCTCCCGGGACGGCAAGAAAAACTGTTTTTT | CASTLPGRQEKLFF
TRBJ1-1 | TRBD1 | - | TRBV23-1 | TGCGCCAGCAGTCAGCTACCCTCGGGACAGCGGAACACTGAAGCTTTCTTT | CASSQLPSGQRNTEAFF
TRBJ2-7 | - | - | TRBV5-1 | TGCGCCAGCAGCTTGCTACAGCCAGGCTCCTACGAGCAGTACTTC | CASSLLQPGSYEQYF
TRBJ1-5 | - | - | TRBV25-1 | TGTGCCAGCAGTGAATGGAGGGAGGCTCAGCCCCAGCATTTT | CASSEWREAQPQHF
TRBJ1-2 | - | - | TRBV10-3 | TGTGCCTCCCGGGGGGAAGGCCTCTATGGCTACACCTTC | CASRGEGLYGYTF
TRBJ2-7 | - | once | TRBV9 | TGTGCCAGCAGCACTGACCGGGACACCTACGAGCAGTACTTC | CASSTDRDTYEQYF
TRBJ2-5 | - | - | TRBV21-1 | TGTGCCAGCAGCAAAGCGCTTTCGCTAGCGGGGGCGGGAGAGACCCAGTACTTC | CASSKALSLAGAGETQYF
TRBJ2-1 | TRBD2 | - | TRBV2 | TGTGCCAGCAGTGAAATTGTAGCGGGGGCTGGCAATGAGCAGTTCTTC | CASSEIVAGAGNEQFF
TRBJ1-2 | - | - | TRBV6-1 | TGTGCCAGCAGTGAGTCGGTGACAGAGCTTTATGGCTACACCTTC | CASSESVTELYGYTF
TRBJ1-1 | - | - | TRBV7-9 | TGTGCCAGCAGCACCACAGGGTTGAGGAACACTGAAGCTTTCTTT | CASSTTGLRNTEAFF
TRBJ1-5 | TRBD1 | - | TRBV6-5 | TGTGCCAGCAGTCAACTACAGGGGCGCAATCAGCCCCAGCATTTT | CASSQLQGRNQPQHF